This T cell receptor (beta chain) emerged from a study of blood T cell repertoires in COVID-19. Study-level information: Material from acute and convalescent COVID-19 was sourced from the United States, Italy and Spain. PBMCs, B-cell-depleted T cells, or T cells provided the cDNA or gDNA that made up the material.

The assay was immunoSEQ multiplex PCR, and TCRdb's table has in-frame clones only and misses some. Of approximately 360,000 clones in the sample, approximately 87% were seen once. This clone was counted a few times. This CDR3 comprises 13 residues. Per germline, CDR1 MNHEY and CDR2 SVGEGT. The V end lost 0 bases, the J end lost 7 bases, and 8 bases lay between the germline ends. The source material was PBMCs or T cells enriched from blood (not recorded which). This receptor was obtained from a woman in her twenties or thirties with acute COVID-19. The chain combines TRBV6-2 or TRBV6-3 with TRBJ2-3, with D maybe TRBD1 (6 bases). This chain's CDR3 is CASSYSTGYTQYF. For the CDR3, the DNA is TGTGCCAGCAGTTACTCGACAGGATATACGCAGTATTTT.